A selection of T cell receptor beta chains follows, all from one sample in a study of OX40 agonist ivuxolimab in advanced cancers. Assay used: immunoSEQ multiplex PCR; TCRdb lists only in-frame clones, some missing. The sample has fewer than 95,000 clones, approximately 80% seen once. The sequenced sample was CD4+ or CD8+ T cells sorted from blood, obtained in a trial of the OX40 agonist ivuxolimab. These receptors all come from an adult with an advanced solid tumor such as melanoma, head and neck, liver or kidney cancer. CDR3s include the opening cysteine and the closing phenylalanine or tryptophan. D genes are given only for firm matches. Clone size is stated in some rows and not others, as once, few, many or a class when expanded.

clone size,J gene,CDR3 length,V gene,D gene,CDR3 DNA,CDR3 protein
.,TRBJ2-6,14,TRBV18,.,TGTGCCAGCTCGGAGTTATCTGGGGCCAACGTCCTGACTTTC,CASSELSGANVLTF
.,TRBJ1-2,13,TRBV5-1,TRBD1,TGCGCCAGCAGCGCGGGACAGGACTTTGGCTACACCTTC,CASSAGQDFGYTF
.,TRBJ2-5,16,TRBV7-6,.,TGTGCCAGCAGCACCTCGCGGGGTATACTCCAAGAGACCCAGTACTTC,CASSTSRGILQETQYF
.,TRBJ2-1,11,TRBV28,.,TGTGCCAGCAGTTTAAACCGGGAGCAGTTCTTC,CASSLNREQFF
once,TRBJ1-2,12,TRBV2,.,TGTGCCAGCAGTGCGGGGGCGAGGGGCTACACCTTC,CASSAGARGYTF
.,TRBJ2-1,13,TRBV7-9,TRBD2,TGTGCCACGTCGGGAGGGCCATACAATGAGCAGTTCTTC,CATSGGPYNEQFF
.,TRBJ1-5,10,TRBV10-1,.,TGCGCCAGCAGTGAACAGCCCCAGCATTTT,CASSEQPQHF
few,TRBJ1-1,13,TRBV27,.,TGTGCCAGCAGTTTCCGGGGCAGGGTAGAAGCTTTCTTT,CASSFRGRVEAFF
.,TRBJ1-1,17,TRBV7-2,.,TGTGCCAGCAGCTTAGCGCCGGGGGCGGGACAGAACACTGAAGCTTTCTTT,CASSLAPGAGQNTEAFF
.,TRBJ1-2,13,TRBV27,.,TGTGCCAGCAGTTCCACCAGATCCTATGGCTACACCTTC,CASSSTRSYGYTF
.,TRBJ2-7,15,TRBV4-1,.,TGCGCCAGCAGCCAAGTGAGGGGGTTCACCTACGAGCAGTACTTC,CASSQVRGFTYEQYF
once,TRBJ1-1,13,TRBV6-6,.,TGTGCCAGCAGCCGCCCGGGAAACACTGAAGCTTTCTTT,CASSRPGNTEAFF
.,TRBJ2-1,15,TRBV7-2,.,TGTGCCAGCAGCCGAACTGGCGGACACTACAATGAGCAGTTCTTC,CASSRTGGHYNEQFF
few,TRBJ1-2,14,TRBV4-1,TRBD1,TGCGCCAGCAGCCAACGACAGGGTCACTATGGCTACACCTTC,CASSQRQGHYGYTF
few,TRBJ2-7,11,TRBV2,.,TGTGCCAGCAGTGAAACGAGGGGCCTTACCTTC,CASSETRGLTF
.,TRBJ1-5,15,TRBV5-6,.,TGTGCCAGCAAACGCTCCCGAAATAGCAATCAGCCCCAGCATTTT,CASKRSRNSNQPQHF
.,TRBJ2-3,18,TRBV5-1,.,TGCGCCAGCAGCCCATGGGGCGGGGGCGCACCTCGCACAGATACGCAGTATTTT,CASSPWGGGAPRTDTQYF
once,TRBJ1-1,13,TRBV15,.,TGTGCCACCAGCAGGGGGATGAACACTGAAGCTTTCTTT,CATSRGMNTEAFF
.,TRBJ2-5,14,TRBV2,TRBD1,TGTGCCAGCATAACGGACAGGGGGCGAGAGACCCAGTACTTC,CASITDRGRETQYF
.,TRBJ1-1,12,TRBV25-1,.,TGTGCCAGCAGGAGGGGAGGGACCAGAGCTTTCTTT,CASRRGGTRAFF
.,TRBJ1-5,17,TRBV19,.,TGTGCCAGTAGTCCCGGATCGGGACGCGATAGCAATCAGCCCCAGCATTTT,CASSPGSGRDSNQPQHF
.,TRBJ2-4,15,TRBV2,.,TGTGCCAGCAGTGATGCAGGGGCCACCAAAAACATTCAGTACTTC,CASSDAGATKNIQYF
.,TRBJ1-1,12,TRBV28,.,TGTGCCAGCACCGAGAGGAACACTGAAGCTTTCTTT,CASTERNTEAFF
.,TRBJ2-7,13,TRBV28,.,TGTGCCAGCAGTTTACATGGCGCCCGCGAGCAGTACTTC,CASSLHGAREQYF